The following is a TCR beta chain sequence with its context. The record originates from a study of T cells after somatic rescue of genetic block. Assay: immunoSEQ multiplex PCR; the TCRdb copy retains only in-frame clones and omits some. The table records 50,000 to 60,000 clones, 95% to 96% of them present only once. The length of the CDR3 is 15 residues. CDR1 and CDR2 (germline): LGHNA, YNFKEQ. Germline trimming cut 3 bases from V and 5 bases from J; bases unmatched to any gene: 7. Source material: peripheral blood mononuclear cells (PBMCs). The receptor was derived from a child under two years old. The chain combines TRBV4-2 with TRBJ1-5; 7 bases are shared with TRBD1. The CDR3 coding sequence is TGTGCCAGCAGCCAGGCCCAGGGGGTGGATCAGCCCCAGCATTTT. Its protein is CASSQAQGVDQPQHF.